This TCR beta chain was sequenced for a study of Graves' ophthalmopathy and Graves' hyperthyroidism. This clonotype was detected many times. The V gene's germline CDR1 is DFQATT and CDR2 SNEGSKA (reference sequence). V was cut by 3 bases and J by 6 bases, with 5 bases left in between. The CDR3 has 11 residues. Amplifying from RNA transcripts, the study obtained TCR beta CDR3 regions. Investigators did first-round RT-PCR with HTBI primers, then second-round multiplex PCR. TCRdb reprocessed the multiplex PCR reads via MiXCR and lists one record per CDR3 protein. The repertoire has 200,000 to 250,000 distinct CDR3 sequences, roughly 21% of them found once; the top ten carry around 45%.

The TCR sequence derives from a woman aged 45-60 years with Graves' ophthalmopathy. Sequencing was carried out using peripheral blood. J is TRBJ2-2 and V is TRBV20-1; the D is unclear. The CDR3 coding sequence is TGCAGTGCTAGTTCGGCCGGGGAGCTGTTTTTT. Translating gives CSASSAGELFF.